The subject of this entry is one TCR beta chain. As yet, its antigen is unknown. This sample stems from a study of chemoradiotherapy in HPV16-positive cancers. Findings and caveats of the study: Better recurrence-free survival went with HPV-responsive T-cell expansion in HPV16-positive patients. Functional assays defining HPV-specific T cells used only a couple of HPV16-positive patients. During treatment, candidate HPV-specific clones and E7-related motifs expanded in tumor.

Produced via immunoSEQ multiplex PCR; TCRdb's table is partial and in-frame only. The data hold approximately 4,000 clones, with 91% observed a single time. The sequence was collected from a human donor with HPV-associated anogenital cancer. Sequencing was performed on tumor tissue, taken from a patient who underwent chemoradiotherapy.

CDR3 DNA: TGCGCCAGCAGCTTACGAGCGGGGGGATACAATGAGCAGTTCTTC. It codes for CASSLRAGGYNEQFF. This chain connects TRBV5-1 to TRBJ2-1; 9 positions agree with TRBD2. The J segment lost 4 bases and the V segment lost 2 bases, leaving 4 bases of the junction unmatched. The V gene's germline CDR1 is SGHRS and CDR2 YFSETQ. The CDR3 has 15 residues.